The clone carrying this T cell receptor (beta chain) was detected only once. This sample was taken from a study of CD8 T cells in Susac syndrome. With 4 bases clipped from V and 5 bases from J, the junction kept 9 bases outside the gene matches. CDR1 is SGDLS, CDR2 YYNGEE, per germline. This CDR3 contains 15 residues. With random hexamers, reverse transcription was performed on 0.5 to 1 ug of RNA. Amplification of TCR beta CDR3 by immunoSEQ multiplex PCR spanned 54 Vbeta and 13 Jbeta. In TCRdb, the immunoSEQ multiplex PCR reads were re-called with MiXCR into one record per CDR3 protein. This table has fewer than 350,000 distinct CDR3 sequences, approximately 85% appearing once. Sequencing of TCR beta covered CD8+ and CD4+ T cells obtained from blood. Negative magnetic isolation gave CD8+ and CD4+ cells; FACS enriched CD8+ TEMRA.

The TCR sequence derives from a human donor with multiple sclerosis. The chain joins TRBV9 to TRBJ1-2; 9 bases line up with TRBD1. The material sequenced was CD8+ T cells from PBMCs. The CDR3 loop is CASSPRPGQGYGYTF. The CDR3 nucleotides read TGTGCCAGCAGCCCCAGACCGGGACAGGGATATGGCTACACCTTC.